The 24 T cell receptor beta chains below were found in one sample sequenced in a study of blood T cell repertoires in COVID-19. The data were produced by immunoSEQ multiplex PCR, yet TCRdb's version contains in-frame clones alone and is incomplete. Counted here are approximately 300,000 clones, around 90% occurring once; the ten biggest clones make up approximately 6.8%. Sequencing was done on a sample of peripheral blood. Receptors originate from a woman aged 25 to 39 with COVID-19, enrolled during active disease.

The genes are TRBV5-6 and TRBJ1-3, with D maybe TRBD1 (6 bases). V dropped 4 bases and J dropped 2 bases, with 10 bases sitting between them. The CDR3 length is 14 residues. Germline V gene lookup returns CDR1 SGHDT and CDR2 YYEEEE. CDR3 residues: CASSLYRAGNTIYF. DNA of the CDR3: TGTGCCAGCAGCCTTTACAGGGCTGGAAACACCATATATTTT.

This chain links TRBV5-1 with TRBJ2-2; 7 nucleotides match TRBD1. The J segment lost 1 base and the V segment lost 2 bases, leaving 2 bases of the junction unmatched. Germline V gene data show CDR1 as SGHRS and CDR2 as YFSETQ. This CDR3 has 15 residues. CDR3 residues: CASSFQGENTGELFF. The CDR3 DNA follows: TGCGCCAGCAGCTTTCAGGGGGAGAACACCGGGGAGCTGTTTTTT.

J is TRBJ2-3 and V is TRBV5-1, with TRBD2 identical over 8 bases. The germline CDR1 and CDR2 sequences are SGHRS and YFSETQ. This CDR3 comprises 15 residues. The trim removed 4 bases at V and 0 bases at J, leaving 4 bases unmatched. In DNA form, the CDR3 reads TGCGCCAGCAGCGTATTAGCGGGAAGCACAGATACGCAGTATTTT. This sequence encodes CASSVLAGSTDTQYF.

V is TRBV2 and J is TRBJ2-1, with D maybe TRBD2 (5 bases). Germline CDR1 SNHLY, CDR2 FYNNEI. The CDR3 runs 13 residues. Trimming took off 8 bases at V and 8 bases at J, with 16 bases between the two ends. The CDR3 region is CASDLPGSDEQFF. CDR3 DNA sequence: TGTGCCAGCGACCTCCCGGGGAGCGATGAGCAGTTCTTC. The variable domain in full, completed from reference TRBV2 and TRBJ2-1, reads EPEVTQTPSHQVTQMGQEVILRCVPISNHLYFYWYRQILGQKVEFLVSFYNNEISEKSEIFDDQFSVERPDGSNFTLKIRSTKLEDSAMYFCASDLPGSDEQFFGPGTRLTVL.

The rearrangement links TRBV3-1 (or the pseudogene TRBV3-2) to TRBJ1-1; D perhaps matches TRBD1 (5 bases). CDR1 is LGHDT and CDR2 is YNNKEL in the germline V gene (reference sequence). With 3 bases removed from V and 4 bases from J, the gap between germline ends came to 12 bases. CDR3 length: 14 amino acids. CDR3 sequence (DNA): TGTGCCAGCAGCCAGGCTGACAGAAGCACTGAAGCTTTCTTT. The encoded protein is CASSQADRSTEAFF.

This clone was picked up a small number of times. The gene calls are TRBV6-4 and TRBJ1-5; D is unresolved. Germline CDR1 is MRHNA and CDR2 is SNTAGT. The CDR3 is 12 amino acids. V lost 3 bases to trimming and J lost 6 bases, with 6 bases between them. The CDR3 DNA is TGTGCCAGCAGTGAGCTTAGTCAGCCCCAGCATTTT. Its protein is CASSELSQPQHF.

The CDR3 reads CASKTGDQETQYF. Here the CDR3 DNA reads TGTGCCAGTAAGACAGGGGACCAAGAGACCCAGTACTTC. The chain combines TRBV2 with TRBJ2-5; 8 bases agree with TRBD1. Germline lookup yields CDR1 SNHLY and CDR2 FYNNEI. There are 13 residues in the CDR3. The V gene end was trimmed by 9 bases and the J gene end by 0 bases; junction bases not matched to a gene: 3.

This clone was seen only once. This rearrangement joins TRBV6-5 to TRBJ1-1; D is ambiguous. This CDR3 spans 15 amino acids. The germline V gene has CDR1 MNHEY and CDR2 SVGAGI. Trimming left V 6 bases short and J 0 bases short, with 14 bases between. In DNA, the CDR3 is TGTGCCAGCAGAGCCCTCGGAGTCCTGAACACTGAAGCTTTCTTT. Amino acid sequence: CASRALGVLNTEAFF.

About this clone itself: Other DNA sequences in this specimen translate into the identical CDR3. The chain employs TRBV6-5 and TRBJ2-7, with TRBD2 as a possible D gene (7 bases). Between the trimmed V and J ends, which lost 8 bases and 2 bases, there was a span of 13 bases. Germline V gene sequence: CDR1 MNHEY, CDR2 SVGAGI. The length of the CDR3 is 13 residues. CDR3 protein: CASGPGGPYEQYF. For the CDR3, the DNA is TGTGCCAGCGGTCCGGGGGGCCCCTACGAGCAGTACTTC.

V gene TRBV30 combines with J gene TRBJ2-7, with 7 nucleotides matching TRBD1. The CDR3 runs to 13 residues. Germline-derived CDR1 and CDR2 are GTSNPN and SVGIG (reference sequence). V trimming: 5 bases; J trimming: 1 base; junction bases outside the gene matches: 5. CDR3 sequence (DNA): TGTGCCTGGGGACAGGAACCTTCCTACGAGCAGTACTTC. This codes for CAWGQEPSYEQYF.

J is TRBJ2-7 and V is TRBV6-5; 8 bases map to TRBD2. The V gene end was trimmed by 0 bases and the J gene end by 3 bases; junction bases not matched to a gene: 4. Per germline, CDR1 MNHEY and CDR2 SVGAGI. This CDR3 is 15 amino acids long. CDR3 loop: CASSYSAGVIYEQYF. The DNA for the CDR3 is TGTGCCAGCAGTTACTCAGCGGGAGTAATCTACGAGCAGTACTTC.

V and J are TRBV5-1 and TRBJ1-1; TRBD1 agrees at 7 bases. The germline gives CDR1 SGHRS, CDR2 YFSETQ. J was trimmed by 4 bases and V by 2 bases; bases with no gene match: 14. This CDR3 has 17 residues. CDR3 in DNA: TGCGCCAGCAGCTTAGGGTGGGCAGGTAGACAGGGCACTGAAGCTTTCTTT. It is translated as CASSLGWAGRQGTEAFF.

The rearrangement uses TRBV19 and TRBJ1-5, with TRBD1 identical over 7 bases. The trim removed 7 bases at V and 7 bases at J, leaving 4 bases unmatched. Germline values: CDR1 LNHDA, CDR2 SQIVND (reference sequence). The CDR3 sequence is 12 residues long. The CDR3 coding sequence is TGTGCCAGTAACCCACAGGGGCAGCCCCAGCATTTT. It encodes CASNPQGQPQHF. Supplemented by reference TRBV19 and TRBJ1-5, the full variable domain reads DGGITQSPKYLFRKEGQNVTLSCEQNLNHDAMYWYRQDPGQGLRLIYYSQIVNDFQKGDIAEGYSVSREKKESFPLTVTSAQKNPTAFYLCASNPQGQPQHFGDGTRLSIL.

This chain joins TRBV6-5 and TRBJ2-1, with 8 bases fitting TRBD2. V trimming: 6 bases; J trimming: 2 bases; junction bases outside the gene matches: 6. The CDR3 has 15 residues. Germline CDR1 and CDR2: MNHEY and SVGAGI. The CDR3 nucleotides read TGTGCCAGCAGCACAAGCGGGGGAGCCTACAATGAGCAGTTCTTC. The encoded protein is CASSTSGGAYNEQFF.

The CDR3 nucleotides read TGCGCCAGCAGCCGAGACGCACGGGTCTACGAGCAGTACTTC. Translating it yields CASSRDARVYEQYF. The chain couples TRBV5-1 to TRBJ2-7, with D unresolved. The CDR3 runs to 14 residues. CDR1 and CDR2 (germline): SGHRS, YFSETQ. V was shortened by 4 bases and J by 3 bases, with 14 bases between the two germline ends.

This chain connects TRBV3-1 (or the pseudogene TRBV3-2) to TRBJ2-1, with 8 nucleotides matching TRBD2. Germline values: CDR1 LGHDT, CDR2 YNNKEL (reference sequence). This CDR3 region has 16 residues. Trimming at V came to 1 base and at J to 7 bases, leaving 9 bases not matched to a gene. The CDR3 is CASSQAGGAFPNEQFF. DNA for the CDR3: TGTGCCAGCAGCCAAGCGGGAGGGGCGTTTCCAAATGAGCAGTTCTTC.

The chain has TRBV9 and TRBJ1-2; tentative D call: TRBD1 (6 bases). From germline, CDR1 is SGDLS and CDR2 YYNGEE. The V gene lost 2 bases and the J gene lost 8 bases, with 13 bases spanning the gap. The CDR3 consists of 13 residues. CDR3 sequence reads: CASSVTYREGYTF. The CDR3 DNA sequence: TGTGCCAGCAGCGTGACATACAGGGAAGGCTACACCTTC.

The J gene is TRBJ2-3, the V gene TRBV14; D may be TRBD1 (5 bases). Trimming took 4 bases from V and 5 from J, leaving 19 bases between them. The CDR3 covers 16 residues. Looked up from germline, CDR1 is SGHDN and CDR2 is FVKESK. CDR3 loop: CASSRMDRGALDTQYF. CDR3 DNA: TGTGCCAGCAGCCGGATGGATAGGGGCGCACTAGATACGCAGTATTTT.

CDR3 nucleotides: TGCGCCAGCAGCCTGACTAGCGTTGAGGATGAGCAGTTCTTC. This gives the protein CASSLTSVEDEQFF. This rearrangement joins TRBV4-1 to TRBJ2-1; the match to TRBD2 covers 8 bases. The germline V gene encodes CDR1 MGHRA and CDR2 YSYEKL. V gave up 4 bases and J gave up 8 bases; unmatched junction bases: 7. This CDR3 is 14 amino acids long.

The chain is built from TRBV2 and TRBJ1-5; a possible D gene is TRBD1 (6 bases). Germline V CDR1 and CDR2: SNHLY, FYNNEI. V was shortened by 4 bases and J by 9 bases, with 16 bases between the two germline ends. The length of the CDR3 is 14 residues. The CDR3 DNA sequence: TGTGCCAGCAGTGTCTACAGGGAGCAGGCGCCCCAGCATTTT. It codes for CASSVYREQAPQHF.

The chain has TRBV5-6 and TRBJ2-5, with D possibly being TRBD1 (8 bases). Per the germline V gene, CDR1 is SGHDT and CDR2 is YYEEEE. V was pared by 2 bases and J by 1 base, with 18 bases between. This CDR3 is built from 17 residues. CDR3 bases: TGTGCCAGCAGCTTTCCTTCACAGGGGGGGGCCCAAGAGACCCAGTACTTC. Residues: CASSFPSQGGAQETQYF.

The chain is built from TRBV5-6 and TRBJ2-1, with 12 bases identical to TRBD2. V lost 4 bases, J lost 5 bases, and 10 bases stayed unmatched. Germline V gene data show CDR1 as SGHDT and CDR2 as YYEEEE. The CDR3 is 17 residues long. CDR3 sequence reads: CASSPFLLAGGDNEQFF. The CDR3 DNA follows: TGTGCCAGCAGCCCTTTTCTACTAGCGGGAGGCGACAATGAGCAGTTCTTC.

The CDR3 sequence is CASSFGGTNSPLHF. The CDR3 DNA reads as TGTGCCAGCAGTTTTGGCGGTACTAATTCACCCCTCCACTTT. The chain joins TRBV27 to TRBJ1-6; D is unclear. There are 14 residues in the CDR3. Germline V gene data show CDR1 as MNHEY and CDR2 as SMNVEV (reference sequence). V was pared by 3 bases and J by 6 bases, with 9 bases between.

The chain carries TRBV20-1 and TRBJ2-5; TRBD2 agrees at 14 bases. CDR1 and CDR2 from the germline V gene are DFQATT and SNEGSKA (reference sequence). The V and J ends lost 5 bases and 3 bases, in that order; junction bases with no gene match: 11. The CDR3 consists of 17 residues. CDR3 loop: CSAGGGLAGDLEETQYF. As DNA, the CDR3 is TGCAGTGCTGGTGGGGGACTAGCGGGAGATTTGGAAGAGACCCAGTACTTC.